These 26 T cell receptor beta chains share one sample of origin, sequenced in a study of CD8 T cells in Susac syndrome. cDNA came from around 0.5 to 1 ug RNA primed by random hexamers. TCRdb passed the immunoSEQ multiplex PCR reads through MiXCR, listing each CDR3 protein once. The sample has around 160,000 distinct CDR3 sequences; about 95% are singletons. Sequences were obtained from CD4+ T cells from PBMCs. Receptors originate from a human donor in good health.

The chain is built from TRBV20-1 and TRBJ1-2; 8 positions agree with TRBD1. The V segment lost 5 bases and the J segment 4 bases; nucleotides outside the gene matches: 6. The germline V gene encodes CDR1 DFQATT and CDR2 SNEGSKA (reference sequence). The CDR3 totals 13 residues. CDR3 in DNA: TGCAGTGCTCTGGGGGACAGGTCCTATGGCTACACCTTC. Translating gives CSALGDRSYGYTF.

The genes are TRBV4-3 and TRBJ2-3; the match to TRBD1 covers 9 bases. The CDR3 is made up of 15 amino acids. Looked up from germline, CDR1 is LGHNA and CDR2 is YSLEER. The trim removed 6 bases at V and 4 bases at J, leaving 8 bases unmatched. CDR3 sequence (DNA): TGCGCCAGCAGACCAGGACAGGGGAGGGCAGATACGCAGTATTTT. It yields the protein CASRPGQGRADTQYF.

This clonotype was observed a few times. The CDR3 spells CASISTARFNGYTF. The DNA for the CDR3 is TGTGCCAGCATTTCCACTGCAAGATTCAATGGCTACACCTTC. J is TRBJ1-2 and V is TRBV6-2 or TRBV6-3, with D unclear. Germline V CDR1 and CDR2: MNHEY, SVGEGT. The CDR3 spans 14 residues. V lost 7 bases to trimming and J lost 6 bases, with 18 bases between them.

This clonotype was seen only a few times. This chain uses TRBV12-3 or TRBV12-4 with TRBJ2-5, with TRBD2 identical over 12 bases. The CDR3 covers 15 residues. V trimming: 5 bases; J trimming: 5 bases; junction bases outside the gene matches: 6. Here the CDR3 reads CASSPSGGALETQYF. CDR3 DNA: TGTGCCAGCAGTCCTAGCGGGGGGGCCCTTGAGACCCAGTACTTC.

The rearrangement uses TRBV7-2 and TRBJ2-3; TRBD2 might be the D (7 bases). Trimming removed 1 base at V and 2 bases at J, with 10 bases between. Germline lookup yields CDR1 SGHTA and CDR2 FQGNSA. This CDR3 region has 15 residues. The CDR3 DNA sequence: TGTGCCAGCAGCTTAGGGCGGGGGCCCACAGATACGCAGTATTTT. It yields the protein CASSLGRGPTDTQYF.

CDR3 loop: CAWSVRGGTEAFF. As DNA, the CDR3 is TGTGCCTGGAGTGTACGCGGGGGCACTGAAGCTTTCTTT. The chain has TRBV30 and TRBJ1-1, with D tentatively TRBD1 (5 bases). V lost 0 bases and J 4 bases, leaving 9 bases between the germline ends. Germline-derived CDR1 and CDR2 are GTSNPN and SVGIG (reference sequence). The CDR3 contains 13 residues.

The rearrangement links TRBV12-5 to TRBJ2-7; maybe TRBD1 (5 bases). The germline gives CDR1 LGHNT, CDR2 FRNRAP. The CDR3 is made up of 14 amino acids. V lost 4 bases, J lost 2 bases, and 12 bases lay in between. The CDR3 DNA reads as TGTGCTAGTGGTTCCAGGGTAGGGCCCTACGAGCAGTACTTC. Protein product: CASGSRVGPYEQYF.

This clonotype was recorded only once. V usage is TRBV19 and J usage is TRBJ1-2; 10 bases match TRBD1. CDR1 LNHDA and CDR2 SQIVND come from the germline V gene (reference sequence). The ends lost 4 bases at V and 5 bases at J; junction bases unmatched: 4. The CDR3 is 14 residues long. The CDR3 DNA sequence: TGTGCCAGTAGTAGACAGGGGGCAAGGTATGGCTACACCTTC. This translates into CASSRQGARYGYTF.

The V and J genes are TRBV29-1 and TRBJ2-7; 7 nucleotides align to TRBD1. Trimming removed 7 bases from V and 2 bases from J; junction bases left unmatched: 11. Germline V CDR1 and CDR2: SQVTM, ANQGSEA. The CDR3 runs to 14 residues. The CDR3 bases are TGCAGCGGATTTGGACAGGAGAAGCCCTACGAGCAGTACTTC. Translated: CSGFGQEKPYEQYF.

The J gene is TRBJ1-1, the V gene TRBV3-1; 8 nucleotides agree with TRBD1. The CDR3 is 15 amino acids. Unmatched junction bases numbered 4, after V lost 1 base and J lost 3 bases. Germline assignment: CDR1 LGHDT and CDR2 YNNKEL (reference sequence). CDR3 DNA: TGTGCCAGCAGCCAAGGGACAGGGCATGACACTGAAGCTTTCTTT. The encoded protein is CASSQGTGHDTEAFF.

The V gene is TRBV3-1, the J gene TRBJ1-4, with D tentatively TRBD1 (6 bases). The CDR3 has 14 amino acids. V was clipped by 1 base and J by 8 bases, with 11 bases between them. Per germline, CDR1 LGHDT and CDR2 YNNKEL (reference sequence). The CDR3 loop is CASSQAAGEEKLFF. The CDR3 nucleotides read TGTGCCAGCAGCCAAGCGGCAGGGGAAGAAAAACTGTTTTTT.

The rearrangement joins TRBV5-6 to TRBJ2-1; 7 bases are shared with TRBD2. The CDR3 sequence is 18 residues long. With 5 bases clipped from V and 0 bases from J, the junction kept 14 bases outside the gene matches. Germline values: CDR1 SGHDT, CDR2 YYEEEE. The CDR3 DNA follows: TGTGCCAGCAGTCCTCTAGCGGTTGAAGGGAGCTCCTACAATGAGCAGTTCTTC. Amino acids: CASSPLAVEGSSYNEQFF.

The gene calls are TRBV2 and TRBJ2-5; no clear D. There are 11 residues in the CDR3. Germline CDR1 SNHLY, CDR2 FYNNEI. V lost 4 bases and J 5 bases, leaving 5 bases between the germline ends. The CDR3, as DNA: TGTGCCAGCAGTGGGGTGGAGACCCAGTACTTC. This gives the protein CASSGVETQYF.

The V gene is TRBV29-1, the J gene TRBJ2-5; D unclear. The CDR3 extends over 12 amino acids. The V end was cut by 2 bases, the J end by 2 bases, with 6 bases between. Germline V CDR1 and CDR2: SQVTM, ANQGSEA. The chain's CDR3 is CSVEWGQETQYF. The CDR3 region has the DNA TGCAGCGTTGAATGGGGTCAAGAGACCCAGTACTTC. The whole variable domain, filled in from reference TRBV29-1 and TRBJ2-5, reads SAVISQKPSRDICQRGTSLTIQCQVDSQVTMMFWYRQQPGQSLTLIATANQGSEATYESGFVIDKFPISRPNLTFSTLTVSNMSPEDSSIYLCSVEWGQETQYFGPGTRLLVL.

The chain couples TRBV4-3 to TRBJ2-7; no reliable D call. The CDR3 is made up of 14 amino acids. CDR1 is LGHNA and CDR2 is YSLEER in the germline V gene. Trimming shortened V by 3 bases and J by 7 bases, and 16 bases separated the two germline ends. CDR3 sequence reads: CASSQREAYGEQYF. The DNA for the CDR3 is TGCGCCAGCAGCCAGCGCGAGGCCTACGGGGAGCAGTACTTC.

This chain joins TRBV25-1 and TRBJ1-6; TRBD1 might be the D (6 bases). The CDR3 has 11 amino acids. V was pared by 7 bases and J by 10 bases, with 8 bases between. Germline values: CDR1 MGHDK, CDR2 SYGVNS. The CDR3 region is CASTGGSPLHF. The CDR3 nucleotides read TGTGCCAGCACCGGGGGCTCACCCCTCCACTTT.

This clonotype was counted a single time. CDR3 loop: CASSLKSNQPQHF. The CDR3 coding sequence is TGTGCCAGCAGTCTAAAGAGCAATCAGCCCCAGCATTTT. The rearrangement joins TRBV27 to TRBJ1-5; D is ambiguous. V shed 5 bases and J shed 1 base, with 6 bases lying between them. This CDR3 spans 13 amino acids. Germline CDR1 and CDR2: MNHEY and SMNVEV (reference sequence).

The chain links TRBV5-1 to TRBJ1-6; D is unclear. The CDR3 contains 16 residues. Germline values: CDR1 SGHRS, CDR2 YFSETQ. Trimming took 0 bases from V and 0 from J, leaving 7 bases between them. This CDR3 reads CASSLGGSSYNSPLHF. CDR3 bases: TGCGCCAGCAGCTTGGGCGGGAGCTCCTATAATTCACCCCTCCACTTT.

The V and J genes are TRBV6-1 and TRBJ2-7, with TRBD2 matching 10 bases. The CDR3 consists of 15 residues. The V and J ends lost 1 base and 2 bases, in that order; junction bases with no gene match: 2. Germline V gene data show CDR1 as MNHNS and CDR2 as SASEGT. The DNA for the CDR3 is TGTGCCAGCAGTGAAGGACTAGCGGGTACCTACGAGCAGTACTTC. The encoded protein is CASSEGLAGTYEQYF.

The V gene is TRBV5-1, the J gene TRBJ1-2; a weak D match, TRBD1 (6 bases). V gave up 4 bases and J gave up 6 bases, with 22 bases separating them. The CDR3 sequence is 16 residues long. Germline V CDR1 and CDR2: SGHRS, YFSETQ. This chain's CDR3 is CASSEEPRGWGDGYTF. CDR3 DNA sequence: TGCGCCAGCAGCGAGGAACCCAGGGGATGGGGAGATGGCTACACCTTC.

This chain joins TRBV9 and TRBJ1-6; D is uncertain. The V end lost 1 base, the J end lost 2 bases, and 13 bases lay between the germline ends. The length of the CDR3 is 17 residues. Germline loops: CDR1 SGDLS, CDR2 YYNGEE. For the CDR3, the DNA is TGTGCCAGCAGCGTAAGCGGCTCGCCAGCCTATAATTCACCCCTCCACTTT. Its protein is CASSVSGSPAYNSPLHF.

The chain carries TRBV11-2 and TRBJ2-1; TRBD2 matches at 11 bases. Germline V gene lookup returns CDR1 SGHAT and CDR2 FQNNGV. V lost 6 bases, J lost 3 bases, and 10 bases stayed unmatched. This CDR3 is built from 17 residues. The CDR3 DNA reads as TGTGCCAGCAGGTCAACTAGCGGGGGAGCACTCTACAATGAGCAGTTCTTC. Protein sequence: CASRSTSGGALYNEQFF.

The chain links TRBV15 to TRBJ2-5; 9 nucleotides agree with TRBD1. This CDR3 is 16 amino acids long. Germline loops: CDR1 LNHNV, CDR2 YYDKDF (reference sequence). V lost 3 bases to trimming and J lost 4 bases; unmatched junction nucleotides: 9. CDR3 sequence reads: CATSSPGTGSRETQYF. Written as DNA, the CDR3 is TGTGCCACCAGCAGCCCCGGGACAGGGTCACGAGAGACCCAGTACTTC.

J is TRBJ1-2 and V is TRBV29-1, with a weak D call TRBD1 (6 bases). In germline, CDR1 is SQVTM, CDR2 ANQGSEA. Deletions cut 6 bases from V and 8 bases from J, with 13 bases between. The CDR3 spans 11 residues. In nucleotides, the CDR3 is TGCAGCGTAGGGGACACGGACGGCTACACCTTC. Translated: CSVGDTDGYTF.

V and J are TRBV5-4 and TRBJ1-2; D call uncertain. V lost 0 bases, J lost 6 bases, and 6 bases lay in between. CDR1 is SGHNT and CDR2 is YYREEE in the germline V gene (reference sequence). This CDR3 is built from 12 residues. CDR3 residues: CASSLEGHGYTF. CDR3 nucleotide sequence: TGTGCCAGCAGCTTGGAGGGCCATGGCTACACCTTC.

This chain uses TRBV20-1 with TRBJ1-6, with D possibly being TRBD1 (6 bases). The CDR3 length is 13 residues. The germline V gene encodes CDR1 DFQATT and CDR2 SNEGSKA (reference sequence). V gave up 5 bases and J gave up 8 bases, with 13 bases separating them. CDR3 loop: CSAAGTRDSPLHF. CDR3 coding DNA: TGCAGTGCTGCCGGGACAAGGGATTCACCCCTCCACTTT.